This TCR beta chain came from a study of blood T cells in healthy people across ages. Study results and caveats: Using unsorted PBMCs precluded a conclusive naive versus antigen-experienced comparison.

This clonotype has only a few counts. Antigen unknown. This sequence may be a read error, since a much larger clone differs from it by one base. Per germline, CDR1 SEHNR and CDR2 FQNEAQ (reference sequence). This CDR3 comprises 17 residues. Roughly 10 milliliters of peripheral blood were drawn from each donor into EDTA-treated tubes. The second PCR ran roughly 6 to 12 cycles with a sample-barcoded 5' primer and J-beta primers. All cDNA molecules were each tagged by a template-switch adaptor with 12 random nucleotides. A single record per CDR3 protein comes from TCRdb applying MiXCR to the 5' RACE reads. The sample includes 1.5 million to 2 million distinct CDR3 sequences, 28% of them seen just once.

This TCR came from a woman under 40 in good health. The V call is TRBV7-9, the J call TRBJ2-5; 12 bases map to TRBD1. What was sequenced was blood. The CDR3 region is CASSSRPGTGGREAQYF. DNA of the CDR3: TGTGCCAGCAGCTCCCGACCCGGGACAGGGGGCCGAGAGGCCCAGTACTTC.